What follows describes a single T cell receptor (beta chain). There is no known antigen for this receptor. Within one base of it there is no much larger clone, and no base qualities were kept. The data were taken from a study of T cell responses to AZD1222 COVID-19 vaccine (dated by TCRdb to 2020 to 2022). Regarding the complete study: TCR sequencing covered 233 trial participants: 200 to 220 given two doses of AZD1222 and 26 given two doses of MenACWY control vaccine. Trial participants were enrolled by age into 18-55, 56-69 and 70-plus year subgroups, with around 140, 26 and 57 TCR-sequenced participants respectively. What the research found in general, with its limitations: Only five to seven AZD1222 recipients were SARS-CoV-2 seropositive at baseline, limiting conclusions about previously exposed vaccinees. No day 14 peak-response samples were available, so repertoires were characterized only after the peak T cell response. The vaccine-associated CD4 TCRs covered the entire spike protein, and the dominant responses fell in regions 160-218 and 743-854. Reportedly, almost half of the unique spike-specific TCRs recognized epitopes lying outside the regions that are mutated in the B.1.351 and B.1.1.7 variants. After two AZD1222 doses, spike-specific TCR breadth and depth were significantly higher than at day 0 and than in MenACWY recipients. Participants were mostly white British, with more females than males. The authors suggested clonal diversity may have been underestimated. The 56-69-year group was small, and its depth increase did not reach significance, likely because of low power.

The trim is 0 bases for V and 9 bases for J, with a gap of 18 bases between the germline ends. CDR1 and CDR2 (MGHRA, YSYEKL) derive from the germline V gene. From the cysteine through the phenylalanine, the CDR3 covers 17 amino acids. Just the 51-base CDR3 DNA is kept, in frame starting at base 1. The CDR3 regions of human TCRbeta chains were analyzed by immunosequencing. The original pipeline was this. Repertoire TCRs were matched against a reference library of SARS-CoV-2-specific TCRs generated with the MIRA antigen-specificity platform. Breadth was defined as the fraction of unique TCRs that were SARS-CoV-2-associated, and depth was defined as the fraction of total T cells that were SARS-CoV-2-associated. Using the MIRA data, each spike-specific TCR was mapped to the spike region that the TCR reacts to and placed in a CD4 or CD8 class. Log10-transformed breadth and depth values were compared by one-way ANOVA with Sidak's multiple comparisons tests. TCRdb's version of the immuneACCESS table is confined to in-frame rearrangements and falls short of the full clone set. An unresolved V gene accounts for under half of the shortfall where checked; the remainder is of unknown origin. V, J and clone size are taken as reported in that table, and D and trimming were inferred from the DNA itself. Within this sample are about 180,000 clones, with roughly 88% of them counted one time only. The ten largest account for 11% of the sample.

The sample's time point, from its label and the paper: about 28 days (+/-7) after the second vaccine dose. AZD1222 recipients with second doses at about 4 weeks or about 12 weeks were pooled, because spike-specific TCR depth and breadth did not differ between schedules. Vaccinee samples were obtained from the UK trials COV001 and COV002, which included a single-blind randomized controlled phase 2/3 trial of AZD1222 (ChAdOx1 nCoV-19) in healthy adults. For TCRbeta chain sequencing, PBMC samples were collected from trial participants at day 0 and at day 28 after the second dose. This sequence uses TRBV4-1 and TRBJ1-6; 5 matching bases give a weak D call of TRBD1. Sequencing used peripheral blood, obtained 28 days after the second AZD1222 dose. The sequence came from an adult who received the AZD1222 COVID-19 vaccine. The CDR3 region reads CASSQDPREGELSPLHF. In nucleotide form, the sequence is TGCGCCAGCAGCCAAGACCCGCGGGAAGGGGAGCTTTCACCCCTCCACTTT.